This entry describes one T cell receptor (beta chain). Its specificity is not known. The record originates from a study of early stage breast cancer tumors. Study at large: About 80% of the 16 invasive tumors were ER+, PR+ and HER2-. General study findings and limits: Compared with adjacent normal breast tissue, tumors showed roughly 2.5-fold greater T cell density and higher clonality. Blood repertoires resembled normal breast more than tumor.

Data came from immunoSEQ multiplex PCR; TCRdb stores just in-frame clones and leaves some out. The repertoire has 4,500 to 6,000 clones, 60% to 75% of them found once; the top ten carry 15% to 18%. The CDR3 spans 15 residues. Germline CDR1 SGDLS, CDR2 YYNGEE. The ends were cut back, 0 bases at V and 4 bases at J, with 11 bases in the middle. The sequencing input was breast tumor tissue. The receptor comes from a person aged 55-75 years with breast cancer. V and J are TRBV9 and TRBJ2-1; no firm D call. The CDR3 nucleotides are TGTGCCAGCAGCGTAGGAGCGAACCGTTACAATGAGCAGTTCTTC. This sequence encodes CASSVGANRYNEQFF.